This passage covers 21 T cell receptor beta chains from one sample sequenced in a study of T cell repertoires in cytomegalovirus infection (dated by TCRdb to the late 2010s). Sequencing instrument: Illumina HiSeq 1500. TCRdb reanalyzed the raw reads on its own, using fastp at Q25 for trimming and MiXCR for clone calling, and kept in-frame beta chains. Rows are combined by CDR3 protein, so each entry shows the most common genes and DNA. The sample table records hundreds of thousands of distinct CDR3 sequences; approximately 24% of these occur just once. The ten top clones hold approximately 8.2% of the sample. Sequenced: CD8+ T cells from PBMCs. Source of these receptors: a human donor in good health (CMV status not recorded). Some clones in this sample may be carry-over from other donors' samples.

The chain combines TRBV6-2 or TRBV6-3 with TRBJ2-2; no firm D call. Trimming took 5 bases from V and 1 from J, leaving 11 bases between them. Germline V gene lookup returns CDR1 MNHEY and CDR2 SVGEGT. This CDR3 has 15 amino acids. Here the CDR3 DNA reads TGTGCCAGCAGTGACCCTACAGTGAACACCGGGGAGCTGTTTTTT. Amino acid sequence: CASSDPTVNTGELFF.

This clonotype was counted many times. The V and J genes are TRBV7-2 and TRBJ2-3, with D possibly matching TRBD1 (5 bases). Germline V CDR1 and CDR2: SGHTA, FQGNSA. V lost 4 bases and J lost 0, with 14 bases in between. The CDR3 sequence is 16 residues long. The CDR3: CASSYYRGSSTDTQYF. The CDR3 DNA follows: TGTGCCAGCAGCTACTATAGGGGAAGTAGCACAGATACGCAGTATTTT.

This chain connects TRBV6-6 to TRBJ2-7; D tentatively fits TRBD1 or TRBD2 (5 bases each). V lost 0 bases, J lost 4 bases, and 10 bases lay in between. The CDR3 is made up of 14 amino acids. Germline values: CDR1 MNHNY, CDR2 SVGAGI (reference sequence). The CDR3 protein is CASSYSGEGYEQYV. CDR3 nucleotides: TGTGCCAGCAGTTACTCGGGGGAAGGGTACGAGCAGTACGTC.

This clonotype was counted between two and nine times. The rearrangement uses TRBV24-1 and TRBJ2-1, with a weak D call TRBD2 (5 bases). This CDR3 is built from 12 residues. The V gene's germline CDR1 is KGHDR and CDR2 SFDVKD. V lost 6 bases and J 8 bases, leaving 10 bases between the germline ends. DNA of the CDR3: TGTGCCACCAGTTTTGCCGGGGATGAGCAGTTCTTC. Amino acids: CATSFAGDEQFF.

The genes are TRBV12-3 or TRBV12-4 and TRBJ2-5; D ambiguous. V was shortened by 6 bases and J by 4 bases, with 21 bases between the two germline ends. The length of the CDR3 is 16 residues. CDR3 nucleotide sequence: TGTGCCAGCAGCCATTTTGGGCGGTCCTTAGCAGAGACCCAGTACTTC. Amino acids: CASSHFGRSLAETQYF.

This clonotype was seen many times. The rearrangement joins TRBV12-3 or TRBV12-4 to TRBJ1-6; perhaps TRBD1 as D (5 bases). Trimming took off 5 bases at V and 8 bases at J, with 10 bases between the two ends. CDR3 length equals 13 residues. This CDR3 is CASSAGTYSPLHF. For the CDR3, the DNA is TGTGCCAGCAGTGCCGGGACTTATTCACCCCTCCACTTT.

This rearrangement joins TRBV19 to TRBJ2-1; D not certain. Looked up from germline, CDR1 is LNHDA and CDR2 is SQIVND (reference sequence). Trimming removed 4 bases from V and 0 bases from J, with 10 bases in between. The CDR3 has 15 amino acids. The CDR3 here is CASSKTEYSYNEQFF. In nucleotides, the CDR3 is TGTGCCAGTAGTAAAACGGAGTACTCCTACAATGAGCAGTTCTTC.

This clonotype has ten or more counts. In DNA, the CDR3 is TGTGCCAGCAGCTTAACCCCCTCGAACACCGGGGAGCTGTTTTTT. Protein product: CASSLTPSNTGELFF. This chain connects TRBV7-2 to TRBJ2-2; the D is unclear. Germline loops: CDR1 SGHTA, CDR2 FQGNSA. The length of the CDR3 is 15 residues. V was clipped by 2 bases and J by 0 bases, with 7 bases between them.

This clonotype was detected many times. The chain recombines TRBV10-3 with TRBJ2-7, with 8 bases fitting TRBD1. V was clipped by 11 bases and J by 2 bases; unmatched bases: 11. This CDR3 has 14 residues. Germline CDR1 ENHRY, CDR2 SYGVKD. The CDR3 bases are TGTGCCGTGAGGACAGGGATCGCCACCTACGAGCAGTACTTC. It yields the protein CAVRTGIATYEQYF.

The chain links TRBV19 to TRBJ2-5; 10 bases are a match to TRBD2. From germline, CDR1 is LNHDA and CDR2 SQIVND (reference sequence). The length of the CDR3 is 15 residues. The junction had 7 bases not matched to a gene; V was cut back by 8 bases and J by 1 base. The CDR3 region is CASSASGGIQETQYF. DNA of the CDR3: TGTGCCAGTTCTGCTAGCGGGGGCATCCAAGAGACCCAGTACTTC. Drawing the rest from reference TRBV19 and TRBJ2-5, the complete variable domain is DGGITQSPKYLFRKEGQNVTLSCEQNLNHDAMYWYRQDPGQGLRLIYYSQIVNDFQKGDIAEGYSVSREKKESFPLTVTSAQKNPTAFYLCASSASGGIQETQYFGPGTRLLVL.

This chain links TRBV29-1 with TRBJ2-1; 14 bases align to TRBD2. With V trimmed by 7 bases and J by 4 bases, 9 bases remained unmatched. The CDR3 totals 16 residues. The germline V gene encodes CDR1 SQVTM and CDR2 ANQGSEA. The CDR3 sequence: CSGSGTSGGRYNEQFF. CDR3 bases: TGCAGCGGATCCGGGACTAGCGGGGGTCGGTACAATGAGCAGTTCTTC.

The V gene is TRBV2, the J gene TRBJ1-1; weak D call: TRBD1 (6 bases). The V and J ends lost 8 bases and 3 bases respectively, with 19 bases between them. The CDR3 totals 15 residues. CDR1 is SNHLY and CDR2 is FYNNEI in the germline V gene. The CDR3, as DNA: TGTGCCAGCGCCTGGGCAAGGGGGGTGGACACTGAAGCTTTCTTT. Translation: CASAWARGVDTEAFF.

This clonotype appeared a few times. Here the CDR3 reads CASRRPGQSPANYGYTF. The CDR3 region has the DNA TGTGCCAGCAGACGACCGGGACAGAGCCCGGCTAACTATGGCTACACCTTC. The chain is built from TRBV6-1 and TRBJ1-2, with TRBD1 matching over 7 bases. CDR1 is MNHNS and CDR2 is SASEGT in the germline V gene. This CDR3 contains 17 residues. Unmatched junction bases numbered 13, after V lost 6 bases and J lost 0 bases.

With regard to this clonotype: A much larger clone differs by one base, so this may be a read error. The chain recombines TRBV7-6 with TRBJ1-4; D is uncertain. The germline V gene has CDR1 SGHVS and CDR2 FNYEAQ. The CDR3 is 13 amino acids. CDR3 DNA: TGTACCAGCAGCTTAGCGGCAGGTCAAAAACTGTTTTTT. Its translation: CTSSLAAGQKLFF.

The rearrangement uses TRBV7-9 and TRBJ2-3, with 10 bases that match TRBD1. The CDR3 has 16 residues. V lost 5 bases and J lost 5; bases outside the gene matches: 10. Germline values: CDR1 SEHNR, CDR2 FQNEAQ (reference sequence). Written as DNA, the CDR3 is TGTGCCAGCAGCGACCCGGACAGGGGGAGAAGAGATACGCAGTATTTT. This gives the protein CASSDPDRGRRDTQYF.

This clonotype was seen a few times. The DNA for the CDR3 is TGCAGCGTTGAAGGGGGACAGGTGTCTTCCTACGAGCAGTACTTC. Its protein is CSVEGGQVSSYEQYF. This chain joins TRBV29-1 and TRBJ2-7; 8 bases align to TRBD1. The V gene end was trimmed by 1 base and the J gene end by 1 base; junction bases not matched to a gene: 6. Germline CDR1 reads SQVTM; CDR2 reads ANQGSEA. The CDR3 sequence is 15 residues long.

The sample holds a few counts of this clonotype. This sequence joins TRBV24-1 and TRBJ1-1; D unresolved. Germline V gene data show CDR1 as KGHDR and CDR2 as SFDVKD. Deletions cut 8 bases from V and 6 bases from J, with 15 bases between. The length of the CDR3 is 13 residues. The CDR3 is CATNEAQGAEAFF. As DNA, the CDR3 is TGTGCCACCAACGAGGCTCAAGGCGCTGAAGCTTTCTTT.

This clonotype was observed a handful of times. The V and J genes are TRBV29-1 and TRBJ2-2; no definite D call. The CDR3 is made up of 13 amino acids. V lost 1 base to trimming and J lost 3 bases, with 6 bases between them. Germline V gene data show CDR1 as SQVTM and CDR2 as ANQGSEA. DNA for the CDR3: TGCAGCGTTGAAGGGTGGGACACCGGGGAGCTGTTTTTT. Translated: CSVEGWDTGELFF.

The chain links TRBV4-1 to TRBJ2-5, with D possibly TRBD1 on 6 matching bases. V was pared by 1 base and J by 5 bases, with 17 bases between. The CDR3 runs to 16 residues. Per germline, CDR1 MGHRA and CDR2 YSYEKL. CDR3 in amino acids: CASSQAIQGLGETQYF. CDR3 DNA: TGCGCCAGCAGCCAAGCAATACAGGGCCTCGGGGAGACCCAGTACTTC.

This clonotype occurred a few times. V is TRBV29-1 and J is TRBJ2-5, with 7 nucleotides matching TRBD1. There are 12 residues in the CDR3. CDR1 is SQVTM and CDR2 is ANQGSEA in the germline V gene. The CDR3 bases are TGCAGTGCAGACAGGGTCCAAGAGACCCAGTACTTC. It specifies CSADRVQETQYF.

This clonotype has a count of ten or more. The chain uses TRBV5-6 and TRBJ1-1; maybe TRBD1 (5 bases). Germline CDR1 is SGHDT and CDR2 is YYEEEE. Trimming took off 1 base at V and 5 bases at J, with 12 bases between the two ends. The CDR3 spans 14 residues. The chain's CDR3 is CASSLRGAGTEAFF. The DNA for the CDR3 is TGTGCCAGCAGCTTGAGGGGCGCGGGGACTGAAGCTTTCTTT.